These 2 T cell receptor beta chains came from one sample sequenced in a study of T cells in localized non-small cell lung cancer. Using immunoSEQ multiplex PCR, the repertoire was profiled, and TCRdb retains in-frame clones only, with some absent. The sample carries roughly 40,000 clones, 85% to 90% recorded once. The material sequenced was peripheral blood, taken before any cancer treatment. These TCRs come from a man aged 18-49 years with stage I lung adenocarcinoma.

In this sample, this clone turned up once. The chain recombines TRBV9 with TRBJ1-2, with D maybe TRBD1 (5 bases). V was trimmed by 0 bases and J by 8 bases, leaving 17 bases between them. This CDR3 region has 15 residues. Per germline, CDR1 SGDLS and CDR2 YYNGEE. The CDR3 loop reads CASSVVGGPAGGYTF. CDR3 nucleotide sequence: TGTGCCAGCAGCGTAGTTGGGGGACCAGCGGGAGGCTACACCTTC.

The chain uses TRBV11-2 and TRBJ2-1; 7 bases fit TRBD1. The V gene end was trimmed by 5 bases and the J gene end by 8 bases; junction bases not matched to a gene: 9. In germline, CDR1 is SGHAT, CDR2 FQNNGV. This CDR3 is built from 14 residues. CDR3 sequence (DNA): TGTGCCAGCAGCCCGGACAGGAGTTCGCATGAGCAGTTCTTC. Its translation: CASSPDRSSHEQFF.